This T cell receptor beta chain was sequenced in a study of Tregs in tolerant kidney transplant recipients. The study, taken as a whole, reports: The small number of patients limits these findings pending further validation.

Germline lookup yields CDR1 MGHRA and CDR2 YSYEKL. CDR3 size: 15 residues. J was trimmed by 4 bases and V by 0 bases; bases with no gene match: 3. Unstimulated regulatory T cells (CD4+CD25+CD127-), CD4+CD25- non-regulatory cells, CD4 and CD8 cells were FACS-sorted from thawed PBMCs. Produced via immunoSEQ multiplex PCR; TCRdb's table is partial and in-frame only. The table includes about 240,000 clones, about 80% detected once. As to this clone: Its specificity is unknown.

This TCR was sampled from a human donor in good health. Sequenced sample: CD4+ T cells from blood. This rearrangement joins TRBV4-1 to TRBJ1-2, with 9 bases fitting TRBD1. The CDR3 spells CASSQDRGQGYGYTF. The CDR3 bases are TGCGCCAGCAGCCAAGATCGGGGACAGGGCTATGGCTACACCTTC.